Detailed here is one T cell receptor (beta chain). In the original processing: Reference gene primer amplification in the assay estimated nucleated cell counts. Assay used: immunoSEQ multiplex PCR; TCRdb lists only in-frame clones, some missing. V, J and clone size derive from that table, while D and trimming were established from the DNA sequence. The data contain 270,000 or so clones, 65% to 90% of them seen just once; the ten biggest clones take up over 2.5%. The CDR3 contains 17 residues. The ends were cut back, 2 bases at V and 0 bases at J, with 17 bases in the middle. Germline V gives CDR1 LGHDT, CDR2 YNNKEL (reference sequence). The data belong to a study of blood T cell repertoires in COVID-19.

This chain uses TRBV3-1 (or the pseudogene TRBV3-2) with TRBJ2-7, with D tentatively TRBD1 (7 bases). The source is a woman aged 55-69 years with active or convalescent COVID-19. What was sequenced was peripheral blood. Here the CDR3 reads CASSQLPPQGGSYEQYF. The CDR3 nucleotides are TGTGCCAGCAGCCAACTCCCCCCCCAGGGGGGCTCCTACGAGCAGTACTTC.